This T cell receptor beta chain stems from a study of T cell clonality in common variable immunodeficiency. This clone was detected many times. Coverage ceases 3 residues before the CDR3 finishes, and the germline J gene fills in the end. Profiling relied on immunoSEQ multiplex PCR, and the TCRdb table lists in-frame clones only, not all of them. This repertoire holds some 60,000 clones, and none appear only once. J gave up 7 bases and V 4 bases, and 6 bases lay outside the gene matches. The CDR3 runs 14 residues. Germline-derived CDR1 and CDR2 are LNHDA and SQIVND (reference sequence). The rearrangement links TRBV19 to TRBJ1-4, with 7 nucleotides matching TRBD1. Sequences were obtained from peripheral blood mononuclear cells. The source is a person aged 18 to 70 in good health. The CDR3 here is CASSKEGAREKLFF. The CDR3 DNA, read in part, is TGTGCCAGTAGTAAGGAGGGGGCGCGTGAAAAA.